This T cell receptor beta chain appears in the sequencing data of a study of cytomegalovirus exposure and HLA in healthy donors. Whole-study findings and limits: Immune exposure was documented only through CMV serostatus.

CDR3 size: 15 residues. Trimming took 1 base from V and 2 from J; bases not matched to a gene: 2. The V gene's germline CDR1 is LGHNT and CDR2 FRNRAP. With respect to this clone: The target antigen is unknown.

A multiplex PCR was run with 60 Vbeta primers and 13 Jbeta primers. The method was immunoSEQ multiplex PCR; TCRdb's version includes in-frame clones alone and lacks a portion of them. Of approximately 130,000 clones listed, 75% to 90% are singletons. Sequencing was performed on PBMCs. The chain carries TRBV12-5 and TRBJ2-1; 7 nucleotides match TRBD1. This sequence was found in a man between 40 and 49 years old in good health and CMV-seronegative. The CDR3 protein is CASGLDRGPYNEQFF. DNA of the CDR3: TGTGCTAGTGGTTTGGACAGGGGACCCTACAATGAGCAGTTCTTC.